The sequence of this T cell receptor beta chain was determined in a study of blood T cell repertoires in COVID-19 (dated by TCRdb to 2020 to 2022). Broadly, across the study: Collaborator samples came from the United States, Italy and Spain and covered acute and convalescent phases of COVID-19. The material from the prospective study consisted of cDNA or gDNA derived from T cells, B-cell-depleted T cells, or PBMCs. Subjects who had been exposed to COVID-19, were actively infected with it, or had recovered from it provided the deeply sampled blood TCRbeta repertoires that made up the dataset. The repertoires were released in a freely available public database meant as a resource for research on the immune response to SARS-CoV-2. The samples were drawn from two sources: the first 160 participants of the ongoing ImmuneRACE study, and 1,000 to 1,500 subjects contributed by 6 global collaborators. Sample metadata almost always included a de-identified subject ID, COVID-19 status, age in years and sex. HLA class I and class II types, where available, came from metadata supplied by the sample provider rather than from assay-based typing.

A second Seattle source provided samples from volunteer blood donors who had recovered from COVID-19. Collaborating institutions collected whole blood in K2EDTA tubes following their own protocols. For TCRbeta analysis, collaborators shipped samples as frozen whole blood, isolated PBMCs, or DNA extracted from either of those sample types. The V and J ends are trimmed by 8 bases and 6 bases, leaving 16 bases between them. Counted from cysteine to phenylalanine, this CDR3 has 13 amino acids. Only the CDR3 portion is preserved as DNA: 39 bases, with reading frame beginning at the first base. The immunoSEQ Assay, a bias-controlled multiplex PCR, was used to amplify TCRbeta CDR3 regions from genomic DNA. Per the source publication's procedure: Within the assay, amplification of reference gene primers was used to estimate how many nucleated cells each sample contained. Sequence reads were collapsed and filtered to measure the absolute abundance of every unique TCRbeta CDR3 rearrangement. For each sample, productive Simpson clonality was calculated as the square root of Simpson's diversity index across productive rearrangements. TCRdb carries this immuneACCESS record with in-frame sequences only. Its versions omit some clonotypes, under half of them owing to an unresolved V gene in the studies checked, with the rest unexplained. From that table come the V and J calls and clone size; the DNA was used to work out D and trimming. For this sample there are about 160,000 clones; approximately 83% appear just once. 10% to 15% of the sample is in the top ten clones.

General study outcomes and caveats: The amount of clinical and demographic metadata varied by source and participant and was provided uncurated.

In the case of this clone: Its antigen is still unknown. Per-base quality was not reported, and no clone a single base away is much larger than it.

Sequencing was performed on peripheral blood. The sequence was collected from a man aged 65 to 85 who had recovered from COVID-19. The V and J segments used are TRBV12-3 or TRBV12-4 and TRBJ1-2; the D segment cannot be called with confidence. The base sequence is TGTGCCAGCGGAATACGACTGAGGCATGGCTACACCTTC. This sequence encodes CASGIRLRHGYTF.